These T cell receptor beta chains were read from a single sample in a study of shared clonotypes between healthy human individuals. Data came from immunoSEQ multiplex PCR; TCRdb stores just in-frame clones and leaves some out. The data show some 500,000 clones, 90% to 97% seen once. Sample: naive CD4+ T cells sorted from blood. These receptors were obtained from a woman aged 25 to 39 in good health. CDR3s include the opening cysteine and the closing phenylalanine or tryptophan. A D gene is named only where the DNA matches it firmly. Size is omitted from some rows. Given values are once, few, many or a class for expanded clones.

. | TRBJ2-5 | . | TRBV30 | TGTGCCTGGAGAGTTGGAGGGGGAGAGACCCAGTACTTC | CAWRVGGGETQYF
. | TRBJ1-2 | . | TRBV28 | TGTGCCAGCAGAACCCCGGCCAACTATGGCTACACCTTC | CASRTPANYGYTF
. | TRBJ2-2 | . | TRBV6-6 | TGTGCCAGCAGTTACATGAACACCGGGGAGCTGTTTTTT | CASSYMNTGELFF
. | TRBJ1-4 | . | TRBV7-8 | TGTGCCAGCAGCGTCGACAGTGCGGGCACGGAAAAACTGTTTTTT | CASSVDSAGTEKLFF
. | TRBJ1-2 | . | TRBV5-6 | TGTGCCAGCAGCTCAACCAGGGCCGCCTACACCTTC | CASSSTRAAYTF
. | TRBJ1-1 | . | TRBV28 | TGTGCCAGCAGCCCCGCCGAGAACACTGAAGCTTTCTTT | CASSPAENTEAFF
. | TRBJ2-7 | TRBD2 | TRBV5-1 | TGCGCCAGCAGCGCCCTAGCGGGGAACTCATACGAGCAGTACTTC | CASSALAGNSYEQYF
. | TRBJ1-6 | . | TRBV28 | TGTGCCAGCAGCCGACCGACAGGTTCACCCCTCCACTTT | CASSRPTGSPLHF
. | TRBJ1-1 | . | TRBV7-2 | TGTGCCAGCAGCTTCACTATGAACACTGAAGCTTTCTTT | CASSFTMNTEAFF
. | TRBJ2-1 | TRBD2 | TRBV28 | TGTGCCAGCAGTTTATGGCTAGCGGGCTCCTACAATGAGCAGTTCTTC | CASSLWLAGSYNEQFF
. | TRBJ2-5 | TRBD2 | TRBV7-2 | TGTGCCAGCAGCTACCAGACTAGCGACCAAGAGACCCAGTACTTC | CASSYQTSDQETQYF
. | TRBJ2-1 | TRBD2 | TRBV19 | TGTGCCAGTAGTATTAATCGACTAGCGGGGGGCGAGCAGTTCTTC | CASSINRLAGGEQFF
. | TRBJ2-5 | TRBD2 | TRBV27 | TGTGCCAGCAGTTTAGGGTCGGGAGGGTTTGAGACCCAGTACTTC | CASSLGSGGFETQYF
. | TRBJ2-7 | TRBD2 | TRBV6-1 | TGTGCCAGCAGTACTAGCGGGAGCTCCTACGAGCAGTACTTC | CASSTSGSSYEQYF
. | TRBJ2-5 | TRBD1 | TRBV5-1 | TGCGCCAGCAGCTTACGACAGGGGTACCAAGAGACCCAGTACTTC | CASSLRQGYQETQYF
. | TRBJ1-2 | . | TRBV28 | TGTGCCAGCAGTCAGGCCCGCGGATATGGCTACACCTTC | CASSQARGYGYTF
. | TRBJ2-5 | . | TRBV7-2 | TGTGCCAGCATCAGCCGGTACACCCAGTACTTC | CASISRYTQYF
. | TRBJ1-1 | . | TRBV10-3 | TGTGCCATCAGTGAGTGGAAGTCGAAGGGTAAGGGGCTGACTGAAGCTTTCTTT | CAISEWKSKGKGLTEAFF
. | TRBJ2-5 | . | TRBV19 | TGTGCCAGTAGTATAGAAGCCCAGGTAGGAGGGACCCAGTACTTC | CASSIEAQVGGTQYF
. | TRBJ1-1 | . | TRBV14 | TGTGCCAGCAGCCAAGATGAAGGCAGATACACTGAAGCTTTCTTT | CASSQDEGRYTEAFF
few | TRBJ1-5 | . | TRBV5-1 | TGCGCCAGCAGCCCTAGCGGGTTGAACACCAATCAGCCCCAGCATTTT | CASSPSGLNTNQPQHF
. | TRBJ1-5 | TRBD1 | TRBV6-6 | TGTGCCAGCAGTCGGGACAGAAATAGCAATCAGCCCCAGCATTTT | CASSRDRNSNQPQHF
. | TRBJ2-7 | TRBD1 | TRBV5-4 | TGTGCCAGCAGCAGGGACAGGGGCAGGGGCGAGCAGTACTTC | CASSRDRGRGEQYF
. | TRBJ1-2 | . | TRBV5-6 | TGTGCCAGCAGCTGGGTGTCCGGGGGCTACACCTTC | CASSWVSGGYTF
. | TRBJ1-5 | . | TRBV5-1 | TGCGCCAGCAGCTTGGATCCGCCCCAAGGGAATCAGCCCCAGCATTTT | CASSLDPPQGNQPQHF
. | TRBJ2-5 | TRBD1 | TRBV6-1 | TGTGCCAGCTATTCCGGGACAGGGATCGAGACCCAGTACTTC | CASYSGTGIETQYF
. | TRBJ2-3 | . | TRBV7-9 | TGTGCCGTGGGTGGCACAGATACGCAGTATTTT | CAVGGTDTQYF
. | TRBJ2-1 | TRBD1 | TRBV28 | TGTGCCTCCGGGACAGGCACTAATGAGCAGTTCTTC | CASGTGTNEQFF
. | TRBJ1-5 | . | TRBV19 | TGTGCCAGTAGGGTTAGCAATCAGCCCCAGCATTTT | CASRVSNQPQHF
once | TRBJ1-2 | . | TRBV29-1 | TGCAGCGTTGAAGTCCCCTGGGAAGGTGGCTACACCTTC | CSVEVPWEGGYTF
. | TRBJ2-7 | TRBD1 | TRBV7-8 | TGTGCCAGCAGCTCGAGATTCGGGACAGGGCCGTACGAGCAGTACTTC | CASSSRFGTGPYEQYF
. | TRBJ1-5 | . | TRBV30 | TGTGCCTGGAGTAACAGGGTCCAGCCCCAGCATTTT | CAWSNRVQPQHF
. | TRBJ2-3 | . | TRBV5-1 | TGCGCCAGCAGCCCGAGGGGAGATACGCAGTATTTT | CASSPRGDTQYF
. | TRBJ2-7 | TRBD2 | TRBV19 | TGTGCCAGTAGTAAGCTAGCGGGATCAGCCTACGAGCAGTACTTC | CASSKLAGSAYEQYF
once | TRBJ1-3 | TRBD1 | TRBV5-4 | TGTGCCAGCAGCTTGGCAGGGGACAGGGCAGGAAACACCATATATTTT | CASSLAGDRAGNTIYF
. | TRBJ1-5 | TRBD1 | TRBV28 | TGTGCCAGCAGTGTGACAGGGGGCATAGGGAGCAATCAGCCCCAGCATTTT | CASSVTGGIGSNQPQHF
. | TRBJ2-1 | . | TRBV6-1 | TGTGCCAGCAGTGCCACCGGGATTTCTTCCGGCAATGAGCAGTTCTTC | CASSATGISSGNEQFF
. | TRBJ1-1 | . | TRBV6-5 | TGTGCCAGCAGTTACATTACAGGGTATGAAGCTTTCTTT | CASSYITGYEAFF
. | TRBJ1-2 | . | TRBV29-1 | TGCAGCGCCCAACTTGGGGGCCTGTATGGCTACACCTTC | CSAQLGGLYGYTF
. | TRBJ2-2 | TRBD2 | TRBV11-2 | TGTGCCAGCAGCCCCACCCTACTCGGACTAGCGGGGAACACCGGGGAGCTGTTTTTT | CASSPTLLGLAGNTGELFF
. | TRBJ1-1 | TRBD1 | TRBV28 | TGTGCCAGCAGTTTATACATCGGACAGGCCACTGAAGCTTTCTTT | CASSLYIGQATEAFF
. | TRBJ2-7 | . | TRBV10-3 | TGTGCCATCAGTGTGGGGGTGGCGCCAAGCTCCTACGAGCAGTACTTC | CAISVGVAPSSYEQYF
. | TRBJ2-1 | TRBD2 | TRBV7-8 | TGTGCCAGCAGCTTATTGGGACTAGCGGAAGGAAATGAGCAGTTCTTC | CASSLLGLAEGNEQFF
. | TRBJ2-7 | TRBD2 | TRBV5-1 | TGCGCCAGCAGCTTCTCTAGCGGGACCTTCCCCCCCTACGAGCAGTACTTC | CASSFSSGTFPPYEQYF